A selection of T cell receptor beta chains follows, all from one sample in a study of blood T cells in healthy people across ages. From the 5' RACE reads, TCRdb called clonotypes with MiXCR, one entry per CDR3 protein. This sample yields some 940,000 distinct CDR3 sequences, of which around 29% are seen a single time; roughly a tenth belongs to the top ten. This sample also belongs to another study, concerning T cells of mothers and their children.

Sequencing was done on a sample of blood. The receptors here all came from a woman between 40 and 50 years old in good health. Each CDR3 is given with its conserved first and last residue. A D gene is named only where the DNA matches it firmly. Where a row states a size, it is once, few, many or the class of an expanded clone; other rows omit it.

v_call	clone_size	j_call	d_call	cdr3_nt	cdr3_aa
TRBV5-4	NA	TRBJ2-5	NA	TGTGCCAGCAGCTTAAAGCGGGTTGGAGAGACCCAGTACTTC	CASSLKRVGETQYF
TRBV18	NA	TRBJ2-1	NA	TGTGCCAGCTCAGCGAGTAGGAATGAGCAGTTCTTC	CASSASRNEQFF
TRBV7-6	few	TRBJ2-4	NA	TGTGCCAGCAGCCGTTCGACCACGGGCAATGAGCAGTACTTC	CASSRSTTGNEQYF
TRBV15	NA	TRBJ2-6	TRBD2	TGTGCCACCAGCAGAGATGGGGGGGGAGAACTCCTTCCTGGGGCCAACGTCCTGACTTTC	CATSRDGGGELLPGANVLTF
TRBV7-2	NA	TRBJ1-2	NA	TGTGCCAGCAGTCCCCCGGGCCCTAACTATGGCTACACCTTC	CASSPPGPNYGYTF
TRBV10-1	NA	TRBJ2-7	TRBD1	TGCGCCAGCAGGGCCGGGACAGAGCCCTACGAGCAGTACTTC	CASRAGTEPYEQYF
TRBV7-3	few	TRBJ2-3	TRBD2	TGTGCCAGCAGCTTGATCGGTACTAGCGGGGGGGTTCGGGATACGCAGTATTTT	CASSLIGTSGGVRDTQYF
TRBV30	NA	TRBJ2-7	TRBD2	TGTGCCTGGAGTGGGGGACTAGCGGGGGGCAATGAGCAGTACTTC	CAWSGGLAGGNEQYF
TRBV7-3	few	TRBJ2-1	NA	TGTGCCAGCAGCTTAGGCACCCTTTCCTACAATGAGCAGTTCTTC	CASSLGTLSYNEQFF
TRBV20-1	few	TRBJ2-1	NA	TGCAGTGCCGATATTCCGGGGCTTAATGAGCAGTTCTTC	CSADIPGLNEQFF
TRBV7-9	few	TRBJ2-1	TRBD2	TGTGCCAGCAGCACCCGACCCGGGGGGGGCGGGGGAAATGAGCAGTTCTTC	CASSTRPGGGGGNEQFF
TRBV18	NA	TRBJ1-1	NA	TGTGCCAGCTCACCAGGGTCCAATAGGGTGAACACTGAAGCTTTCTTT	CASSPGSNRVNTEAFF
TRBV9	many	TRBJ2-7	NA	TGTGCCAGCAGCGTAGGGGCGGCCGACGAGCAGTACTTC	CASSVGAADEQYF
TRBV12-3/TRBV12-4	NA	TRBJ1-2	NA	TGTGCCAGCAGTTCGGGACATTACTATGGCTACACCTTC	CASSSGHYYGYTF
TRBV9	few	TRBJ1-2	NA	TGTGCCAGCAGCGTAGCTGCGACCGATTTCTATGGCTACACCTTC	CASSVAATDFYGYTF
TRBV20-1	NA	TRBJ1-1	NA	TGCAGTGCTAGTCGGGGACTCCAGAACACTGAAGCTTTCTTT	CSASRGLQNTEAFF
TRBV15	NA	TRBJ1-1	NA	TGTGCCACCAGCAGAGGACGGGGGCAGAGCACTGAAGCTTTCTTT	CATSRGRGQSTEAFF
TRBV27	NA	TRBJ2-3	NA	TGTGCCAGCAGGGGGACGGGGGCCCGAGCCGGAGATACGCAGTATTTT	CASRGTGARAGDTQYF
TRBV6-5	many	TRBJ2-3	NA	TGTGCCAGCAGGACCCGGGCTAGCGGCACAGATACGCAGTATTTT	CASRTRASGTDTQYF
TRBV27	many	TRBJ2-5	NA	TGTGCCAGCAGTTTATTTGGCGGGATCCAAGAGACCCAGTACTTC	CASSLFGGIQETQYF
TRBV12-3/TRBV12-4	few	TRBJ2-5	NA	TGTGCCAGCAGTTTAGGGCTGGTTACGGGGGAGACCCAGTACTTC	CASSLGLVTGETQYF
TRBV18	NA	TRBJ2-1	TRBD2	TGTGCCAGCTCACCGAGTGAAGCGGGGAGCTCCTACAATGAGCAGTTCTTC	CASSPSEAGSSYNEQFF
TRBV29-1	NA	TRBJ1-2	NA	TGCAGCGTTAAGATAATTGGGGGATCAAGAAGGGAGGACTATGGCTACACCTTC	CSVKIIGGSRREDYGYTF
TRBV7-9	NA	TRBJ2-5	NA	TGTGCCAGCAGCTCGGTCGCGGGGGCCGGGGGCGGGACCCAGTACTTC	CASSSVAGAGGGTQYF
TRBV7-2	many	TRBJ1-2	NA	TGTGCCAGCAGCTTAGCAGGGGCAGGGATCTATGGCTACACCTTC	CASSLAGAGIYGYTF
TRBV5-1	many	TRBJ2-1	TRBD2	TGCGCCAGCAGCTCCTCCCCGGGGCGGGGGAACAATGAGCAGTTCTTC	CASSSSPGRGNNEQFF
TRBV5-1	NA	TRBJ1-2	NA	TGCGCCAGCAGAGAGGAAGTTAACTATGGCTACACCTTC	CASREEVNYGYTF
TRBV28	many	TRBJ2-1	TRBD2	TGTGCCAGCGGGCTAGCGGGGGCAAGCTCCTACAATGAGCAGTTCTTC	CASGLAGASSYNEQFF
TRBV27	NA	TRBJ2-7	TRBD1	TGTGCCAGCAGTTCCCGACAGGGGGTCAACTACGAGCAGTACTTC	CASSSRQGVNYEQYF
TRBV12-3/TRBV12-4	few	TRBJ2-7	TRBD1	TGTGCCGGCAGTCCCGACAGGGATCCCTACGAGCAGTACTTC	CAGSPDRDPYEQYF
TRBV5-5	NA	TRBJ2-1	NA	TGTGCCAGCAGTGGGGGGCCGGCCATCAGAAAGTTCTTC	CASSGGPAIRKFF
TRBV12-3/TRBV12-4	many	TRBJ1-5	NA	TGTGCCAGCAGTTTTAGTGGCAATCAGCCCCAGCATTTT	CASSFSGNQPQHF
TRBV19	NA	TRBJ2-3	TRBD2	TGTGCCAGTAGAGCCCCGCGAGGGAGGGGCGGCCGTAACACAGATACGCAGTATTTT	CASRAPRGRGGRNTDTQYF
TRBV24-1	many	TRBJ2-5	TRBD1	TGTGCCACCAGTGACGGACAGGGGGGAAGGAAGACCCAGTACTTC	CATSDGQGGRKTQYF
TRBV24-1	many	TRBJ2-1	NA	TGTGCCACCAGTGACTCCGGGACAATAAATGAGCAGTTCTTC	CATSDSGTINEQFF
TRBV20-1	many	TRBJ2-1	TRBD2	TGCAGTGCTAGAGATGTGGGGGCCAATAGCGGGGGGGCAAGGTACAATGAGCAGTTCTTC	CSARDVGANSGGARYNEQFF
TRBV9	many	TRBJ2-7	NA	TGTGCCAGCGGACCTTTGTTGGGTGAGCAGTACTTC	CASGPLLGEQYF
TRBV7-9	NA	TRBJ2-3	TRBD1	TGTGCCAGCAGCCCGGGACAGTCTAGCACAGATACGCAGTATTTT	CASSPGQSSTDTQYF
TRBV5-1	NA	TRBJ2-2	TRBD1	TGCGCCAGCAGCTTGGGGACAGGGGGCCAGGCTGCGAGCACCGGGGAGCTGTTTTTT	CASSLGTGGQAASTGELFF
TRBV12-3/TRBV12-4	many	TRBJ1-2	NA	TGTGCCAGCACCCCACGTTATGGGGGCGATGGCTACACCTTC	CASTPRYGGDGYTF
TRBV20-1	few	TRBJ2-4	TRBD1	TGCAGTGCTAGGAGACGGACAGGGCATCAGGACCAGTACTTC	CSARRRTGHQDQYF
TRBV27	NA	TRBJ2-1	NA	TGTGCCAGCAGTCGTGGGGGGAGGCAGTTCTTC	CASSRGGRQFF
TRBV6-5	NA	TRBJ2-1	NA	TGTGCCAGCAGTTATGGGCGGAACTACAATGAGCAGTTCTTC	CASSYGRNYNEQFF
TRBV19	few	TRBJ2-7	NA	TGTGCCAGTAGTAATGGCGCCAGCTACGAGCAGTACTTC	CASSNGASYEQYF
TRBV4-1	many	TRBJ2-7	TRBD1	TGCGCCACCCGGCAGGGGGCGACCTACGAGCAGTACTTC	CATRQGATYEQYF
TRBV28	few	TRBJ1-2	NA	TGTGTCAGCATCCAAACGACAGATGTAAACTATGGCTACACCTTC	CVSIQTTDVNYGYTF
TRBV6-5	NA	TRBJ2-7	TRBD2	TGTGCCAGCAGTTGCGGGACTAGCGGAACCTACGAGCAGTACTTC	CASSCGTSGTYEQYF
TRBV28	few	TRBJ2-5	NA	TGTGCCAGCAGTTTACCGCAGGGAGATGAGACCCAGTACTTC	CASSLPQGDETQYF
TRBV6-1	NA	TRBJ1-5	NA	TGTGCCAGCAGGGGCCTGGGGGGGGTGAATCAGCCCCAGCATTTT	CASRGLGGVNQPQHF
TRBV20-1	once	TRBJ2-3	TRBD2	TGCAGTGCTGCCTCTCGGAGCGGGGGTTTGGCAGATACGCAGTATTTT	CSAASRSGGLADTQYF
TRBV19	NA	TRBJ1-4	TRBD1	TGTGCCAGTAGTATACAGGGGGCGTCCGAAAAACTGTTTTTT	CASSIQGASEKLFF
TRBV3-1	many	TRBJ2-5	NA	TGTGCCAGCAGCCACGGCTACCCTGGGGAGACCCAGTACTTC	CASSHGYPGETQYF
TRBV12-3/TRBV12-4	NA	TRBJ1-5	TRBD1	TGTGCCAGCAGTCACGGGACAGCATATCAGCCCCAGCATTTT	CASSHGTAYQPQHF
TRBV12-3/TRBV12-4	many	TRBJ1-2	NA	TGTGCCAGCAGTTTTAACAGAGTAGGGGGCTACACCTTC	CASSFNRVGGYTF
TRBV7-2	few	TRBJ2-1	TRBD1	TGTGCCAGCAGCTTAGGATATTCGACAGGGCTCGATGAGCAGTTCTTC	CASSLGYSTGLDEQFF
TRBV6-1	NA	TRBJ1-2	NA	TGTGCCAGCAGTGAAGATTATAACTATGGCTACACCTTC	CASSEDYNYGYTF
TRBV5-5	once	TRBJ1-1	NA	TGTGCCAGCAGCTTGGACCAGCCCCTTGAAGCTTTCTTT	CASSLDQPLEAFF